This TCR beta chain was captured in a study of technical replicates of blood from several donors. Data came from immunoSEQ multiplex PCR; TCRdb stores just in-frame clones and leaves some out. The table shows more than 70,000 clones, with roughly 96% occurring only once. The junction had 8 bases not matched to a gene; V was cut back by 1 base and J by 7 bases. The germline CDR1 and CDR2 sequences are MGHRA and YSYEKL. This CDR3 region has 16 residues. This sequence originates from a human donor in good health. The specimen was T cells isolated from PBMCs. This chain connects TRBV4-1 to TRBJ2-7, with 12 positions matching TRBD2. The CDR3 loop reads CASSQALAGGDGEQYF. CDR3 sequence (DNA): TGCGCCAGCAGCCAAGCTCTAGCGGGGGGGGACGGAGAGCAGTACTTC.